This T cell receptor (beta chain) derives from a study of cytomegalovirus exposure and HLA in healthy donors. Whole-study findings and limits: Whilst most TCR sequences proved rare, a subset of public TCRs occurred across many donors. Follow-up analysis seemed to connect common viral pathogens with several of the most significant clusters identified. It is likely that the observed cluster of highly shared sequence variants was a sequencing artifact.

Worth noting for this clone: Antigen: not known.

The study ran its PCR with 60 Vbeta and 13 Jbeta primers. Profiled with immunoSEQ multiplex PCR; TCRdb holds only in-frame clones, not every one. Among about 160,000 clones listed, 70% to 80% were seen once. The CDR3 length is 18 residues. V was shortened by 3 bases and J by 1 base, with 22 bases between the two germline ends. The germline gives CDR1 SGHNT, CDR2 YENEEA. The source is a middle-aged man in good health and CMV-seronegative. The specimen was PBMCs. This sequence joins TRBV11-3 and TRBJ2-7; a weak D match, TRBD2 (5 bases). The CDR3 spells CASSFQRLVRERSYEQYF. The CDR3, as DNA: TGTGCCAGCAGCTTCCAAAGATTAGTTCGGGAACGGTCCTACGAGCAGTACTTC. The full variable domain, rest sourced from reference TRBV11-3 and TRBJ2-7, is EAGVVQSPRYKIIEKKQPVAFWCNPISGHNTLYWYLQNLGQGPELLIRYENEEAVDDSQLPKDRFSAERLKGVDSTLKIQPAELGDSAVYLCASSFQRLVRERSYEQYFGPGTRLTVT.